This T cell receptor beta chain was observed in a study of blood T cell repertoires in COVID-19. About the research overall: Spain, Italy and the United States supplied samples that represented acute and convalescent COVID-19.

The V gene end was trimmed by 6 bases and the J gene end by 2 bases; junction bases not matched to a gene: 3. CDR3 length: 15 residues. The germline CDR1 and CDR2 sequences are KGHSH and LQKENI. This clone has a single count. As processed by the authors: Estimation of nucleated cell counts was performed using reference gene primer amplification. Sequencing was performed with immunoSEQ multiplex PCR; in TCRdb, only in-frame clones are kept and a portion is missing. V and J calls and clone size are copied from that table; D and trimming were computed from the DNA. The sample carries about 140,000 clones, nearly 85% recorded once.

The chain is built from TRBV18 and TRBJ2-1, with TRBD2 matching over 11 bases. This TCR came from a human donor in a cohort sampled during active COVID-19. Sequencing input: peripheral blood. In DNA form, the CDR3 reads TGTGCCAGCTCTACTAGCGGGAGTACCTACAATGAGCAGTTCTTC. This codes for CASSTSGSTYNEQFF.